One sample yielded the 31 T cell receptor beta chains listed below, sequenced in a study of OX40 agonist ivuxolimab in advanced cancers. Libraries were built with the immunoSEQ multiplex PCR assay. Here the immuneACCESS table is served through TCRdb, limited to in-frame sequences with V and J called. Missing clones are a known gap in these copies; in checked studies unresolved V genes cover under half, and the rest lacks a known reason. In all, the sample holds around 94,000 clones, and 91% of those were seen once. The ten biggest clones cover 0.7% to 1% of the sample. The material sequenced was CD4+ or CD8+ T cells sorted from blood, taken in a trial of the OX40 agonist ivuxolimab. These receptors all come from an adult with an advanced solid tumor such as melanoma, head and neck, liver or kidney cancer.

Only one count was recorded for this clone. The J gene is TRBJ2-7, the V gene TRBV6-1, with unresolved D. The CDR3 extends over 14 amino acids. CDR1 and CDR2 (germline): MNHNS, SASEGT. V was shortened by 5 bases and J by 3 bases, with 14 bases between the two germline ends. The CDR3 sequence: CASSTRATSYEQYF. The DNA of the CDR3 is TGTGCCAGCAGTACCCGGGCCACGAGCTACGAGCAGTACTTC.

This chain joins TRBV5-6 and TRBJ1-2; TRBD1 might be the D (6 bases). Germline V gives CDR1 SGHDT, CDR2 YYEEEE. The CDR3 loop spans 14 amino acids. V shed 0 bases and J shed 8 bases, with 14 bases lying between them. The CDR3 loop is CASSLAGAAFGYTF. CDR3 nucleotide sequence: TGTGCCAGCAGCTTGGCGGGGGCGGCTTTCGGCTACACCTTC.

The rearrangement joins TRBV5-1 to TRBJ2-7; 12 bases map to TRBD2. The CDR3 loop spans 15 amino acids. In germline, CDR1 is SGHRS, CDR2 YFSETQ. The trim removed 0 bases at V and 3 bases at J, leaving 1 base unmatched. Here the CDR3 DNA reads TGCGCCAGCAGCTTGGGGACTAGCGGGGACTACGAGCAGTACTTC. This translates into CASSLGTSGDYEQYF.

V gene TRBV7-2 combines with J gene TRBJ2-3; 8 bases agree with TRBD2. CDR3 length: 16 amino acids. Germline V gives CDR1 SGHTA, CDR2 FQGNSA. V lost 5 bases to trimming and J lost 8 bases; unmatched junction nucleotides: 15. The DNA for the CDR3 is TGTGCCAGCAGCCAGAACCGCCCGCGGGAGGAGGGTACGCAGTATTTT. This gives the protein CASSQNRPREEGTQYF.

V gene TRBV12-5 combines with J gene TRBJ2-3; D is perhaps TRBD1 (6 bases). Trimming took off 0 bases at V and 0 bases at J, with 19 bases between the two ends. This CDR3 has 19 amino acids. The germline CDR1 and CDR2 sequences are LGHNT and FRNRAP. DNA of the CDR3: TGTGCTAGTGGTTTGGTACTTTTTCCCCAGGGGCCGAGCACAGATACGCAGTATTTT. Encoded protein: CASGLVLFPQGPSTDTQYF.

This clone was seen only once. V is TRBV6-6 and J is TRBJ2-3; D may be TRBD1 (6 bases). Between the trimmed V and J ends, which lost 2 bases and 2 bases, there was a span of 11 bases. Germline V gene data show CDR1 as MNHNY and CDR2 as SVGAGI (reference sequence). There are 15 residues in the CDR3. DNA of the CDR3: TGTGCCAGCAGTTACGGACAGTTGCACACAGATACGCAGTATTTT. It specifies CASSYGQLHTDTQYF.

The rearrangement uses TRBV7-2 and TRBJ2-3, with D perhaps TRBD2 (5 bases). Germline V gene data show CDR1 as SGHTA and CDR2 as FQGNSA. The CDR3 contains 15 residues. The ends were cut back, 0 bases at V and 6 bases at J, with 13 bases in the middle. The CDR3 protein is CASSLATNPGDTQYF. The CDR3 DNA reads TGTGCCAGCAGCTTAGCGACCAACCCGGGGGATACGCAGTATTTT. The entire variable domain, with the rest obtained from reference TRBV7-2 and TRBJ2-3, is as follows: GAGVSQSPSNKVTEKGKDVELRCDPISGHTALYWYRQSLGQGLEFLIYFQGNSAPDKSGLPSDRFSAERTGGSVSTLTIQRTQQEDSAVYLCASSLATNPGDTQYFGPGTRLTVL.

V is TRBV7-2 and J is TRBJ1-2; 9 bases agree with TRBD1. CDR3 length: 15 residues. The V gene end was trimmed by 5 bases and the J gene end by 2 bases; junction bases not matched to a gene: 6. Germline CDR1 reads SGHTA; CDR2 reads FQGNSA. The CDR3 sequence is CASSLRTGVNYGYTF. CDR3 bases: TGTGCCAGCAGCCTAAGGACAGGGGTGAACTATGGCTACACCTTC. Combining the CDR3 with reference TRBV7-2 and TRBJ1-2 gives the whole variable domain GAGVSQSPSNKVTEKGKDVELRCDPISGHTALYWYRQSLGQGLEFLIYFQGNSAPDKSGLPSDRFSAERTGGSVSTLTIQRTQQEDSAVYLCASSLRTGVNYGYTFGSGTRLTVV.

The chain is built from TRBV30 and TRBJ2-5; 8 nucleotides agree with TRBD1. V was clipped by 1 base and J by 4 bases; unmatched bases: 14. Germline V lookup: CDR1 GTSNPN, CDR2 SVGIG (reference sequence). This CDR3 spans 17 amino acids. The CDR3 DNA reads TGTGCCTGGAGTGGCACTTCAGGGGGCTGGGGTGCAGAGACCCAGTACTTC. Amino acid sequence: CAWSGTSGGWGAETQYF.

This sequence joins TRBV7-9 and TRBJ2-1; D remains unclear. Germline V gene sequence: CDR1 SEHNR, CDR2 FQNEAQ (reference sequence). V was cut by 1 base and J by 5 bases, with 9 bases left in between. The CDR3 is made up of 14 amino acids. The CDR3 protein is CASSLGTAHNEQFF. In nucleotides, the CDR3 is TGTGCCAGCAGCTTAGGAACAGCCCACAATGAGCAGTTCTTC. Full variable domain (rest looked up from reference TRBV7-9 and TRBJ2-1): DTGVSQNPRHKITKRGQNVTFRCDPISEHNRLYWYRQTLGQGPEFLTYFQNEAQLEKSRLLSDRFSAERPKGSFSTLEIQRTEQGDSAMYLCASSLGTAHNEQFFGPGTRLTVL.

The sample holds one count of this clone. The J gene is TRBJ1-1, the V gene TRBV27; TRBD1 matches 8 bases. The CDR3 totals 15 residues. CDR1 is MNHEY and CDR2 is SMNVEV in the germline V gene (reference sequence). The trim removed 4 bases at V and 3 bases at J, leaving 7 bases unmatched. The CDR3 reads CASSSQGAQDTEAFF. In DNA, the CDR3 is TGTGCCAGCAGTTCCCAGGGGGCGCAGGACACTGAAGCTTTCTTT.

As to this clone: Likely a read error: the CDR3 ends without its conserved phenylalanine or tryptophan. The chain combines TRBV11-2 with TRBJ1-2; D remains unclear. V lost 1 base and J 8 bases, leaving 11 bases between the germline ends. The CDR3 is 13 residues long. The germline gives CDR1 SGHAT, CDR2 FQNNGV. CDR3 protein: CASSLGAPGGYTL. CDR3 coding DNA: TGTGCCAGCAGCTTAGGCGCGCCTGGGGGCTACACCCTC.

The rearrangement joins TRBV19 to TRBJ1-5, with TRBD1 as a possible D gene (5 bases). V was shortened by 1 base and J by 7 bases, with 11 bases between the two germline ends. The CDR3 covers 14 residues. The germline V gene has CDR1 LNHDA and CDR2 SQIVND (reference sequence). The CDR3 region is CASSIGAGGQPQHF. The DNA for the CDR3 is TGTGCCAGTAGTATAGGAGCGGGGGGGCAGCCCCAGCATTTT.

V and J are TRBV5-4 and TRBJ2-3, with D perhaps matching TRBD2 (5 bases). Germline CDR1 reads SGHNT; CDR2 reads YYREEE (reference sequence). V was shortened by 4 bases and J by 2 bases, with 17 bases between the two germline ends. The CDR3 is 16 amino acids. The CDR3 is CASSPGSGRDTDTQYF. CDR3 nucleotides: TGTGCCAGCAGCCCGGGGAGTGGGAGAGACACAGATACGCAGTATTTT.

The chain recombines TRBV11-2 with TRBJ2-1; TRBD2 matches 10 bases. The V gene's germline CDR1 is SGHAT and CDR2 FQNNGV. After removal of 0 bases from V and 9 bases from J, the junction contained 5 bases not matched to a gene. There are 15 residues in the CDR3. As DNA, the CDR3 is TGTGCCAGCAGCTTAGATAACGTAGCGGGAGGTGAGCAGTTCTTC. It specifies CASSLDNVAGGEQFF.

The V gene is TRBV19, the J gene TRBJ1-2; D remains ambiguous. The CDR3 has 15 residues. Germline-derived CDR1 and CDR2 are LNHDA and SQIVND (reference sequence). V was pared by 7 bases and J by 3 bases, with 18 bases between. CDR3 residues: CASTTWAGPDYGYTF. In nucleotides, the CDR3 is TGTGCCAGTACAACCTGGGCAGGTCCTGACTATGGCTACACCTTC.

The chain uses TRBV7-9 and TRBJ1-2; 8 bases line up with TRBD1. J was trimmed by 6 bases and V by 5 bases; bases with no gene match: 5. This CDR3 comprises 13 residues. CDR1 is SEHNR, CDR2 FQNEAQ, per germline (reference sequence). The CDR3 is CASSMDRVNGYTF. In DNA form, the CDR3 reads TGTGCCAGCAGCATGGACAGGGTGAATGGCTACACCTTC.

The V gene is TRBV7-2, the J gene TRBJ2-1; perhaps TRBD1 as D (5 bases). The germline V gene has CDR1 SGHTA and CDR2 FQGNSA. The V end was cut by 1 base, the J end by 5 bases, with 18 bases between. The CDR3 consists of 17 residues. CDR3 protein: CASSLGGMGKQDNEQFF. The CDR3 nucleotides read TGTGCCAGCAGCTTAGGGGGAATGGGGAAACAGGACAATGAGCAGTTCTTC.

The chain recombines TRBV27 with TRBJ1-2; possibly TRBD1 for D (6 bases). This CDR3 comprises 15 residues. Trimming removed 7 bases from V and 8 bases from J, with 23 bases in between. Germline V gene data show CDR1 as MNHEY and CDR2 as SMNVEV (reference sequence). The CDR3 DNA follows: TGTGCCAGCAAAGGGACTACTCAGGGGCGGGCAGGCTACACCTTC. The encoded protein is CASKGTTQGRAGYTF.

V is TRBV28 and J is TRBJ1-2; D unresolved. Germline V gene sequence: CDR1 MDHEN, CDR2 SYDVKM. This CDR3 spans 15 amino acids. With 2 bases removed from V and 4 bases from J, the gap between germline ends came to 14 bases. CDR3 sequence reads: CASSLQGLAGYGYTF. In DNA form, the CDR3 reads TGTGCCAGCAGTTTACAAGGACTGGCGGGCTATGGCTACACCTTC.

The J gene is TRBJ2-1, the V gene TRBV11-3, with a tentative D call TRBD1 (5 bases). Germline assignment: CDR1 SGHNT and CDR2 YENEEA. V gave up 2 bases and J gave up 4 bases, with 9 bases separating them. The CDR3 sequence is 14 residues long. CDR3 DNA sequence: TGTGCCAGCAGCTTAACAGGAATTTACAATGAGCAGTTCTTC. Translation: CASSLTGIYNEQFF.

This clone was observed a few times. The rearrangement uses TRBV5-4 and TRBJ2-7, with 8 bases identical to TRBD1. With V trimmed by 3 bases and J by 6 bases, 11 bases remained unmatched. CDR3 length: 15 residues. Germline assignment: CDR1 SGHNT and CDR2 YYREEE (reference sequence). The CDR3 nucleotides read TGTGCCAGCAGCTCTAACGATCAGGGGGCGTCCGAGCAGTACTTC. It yields the protein CASSSNDQGASEQYF.

The rearrangement joins TRBV6-6 to TRBJ2-3, with D perhaps being TRBD1 or TRBD2 (6 bases each). Germline V lookup: CDR1 MNHNY, CDR2 SVGAGI (reference sequence). CDR3 length: 14 residues. With 6 bases removed from V and 2 bases from J, the gap between germline ends came to 12 bases. The DNA of the CDR3 is TGTGCCAGCAGCTGGGGGGCATACACAGATACGCAGTATTTT. This encodes CASSWGAYTDTQYF.

The chain employs TRBV28 and TRBJ2-5; D gene uncertain. V was clipped by 3 bases and J by 5 bases, with 7 bases between them. Looked up from germline, CDR1 is MDHEN and CDR2 is SYDVKM. This CDR3 contains 12 residues. For the CDR3, the DNA is TGTGCCAGCAGTTTGGGAATGGAGACCCAGTACTTC. This translates into CASSLGMETQYF.

The gene calls are TRBV7-2 and TRBJ2-1; D not resolved. Germline CDR1 is SGHTA and CDR2 is FQGNSA. The CDR3 runs to 11 residues. The germline V and J ends were trimmed by 1 base and 12 bases, with 7 bases remaining between them. CDR3 residues: CASSLGRRQFF. For the CDR3, the DNA is TGTGCCAGCAGCTTAGGCAGAAGGCAGTTCTTC.

CDR3 residues: CASKDGAGANVLTF. The CDR3 nucleotides are TGTGCCAGCAAGGATGGTGCTGGGGCCAACGTCCTGACTTTC. V and J are TRBV5-4 and TRBJ2-6, with no clear D. Germline assignment: CDR1 SGHNT and CDR2 YYREEE (reference sequence). The germline V and J ends were trimmed by 6 bases and 2 bases, with 9 bases remaining between them. CDR3 length: 14 amino acids.

The chain employs TRBV19 and TRBJ2-2, with 13 positions matching TRBD2. Trimming at V came to 4 bases and at J to 4 bases, leaving 6 bases not matched to a gene. The germline CDR1 and CDR2 sequences are LNHDA and SQIVND (reference sequence). The CDR3 spans 17 residues. The CDR3, as DNA: TGTGCCAGTAGTACCTATACTAGCGGGAGGGGCACCGGGGAGCTGTTTTTT. Its protein product is CASSTYTSGRGTGELFF.

CDR3 bases: TGTGCCATCAGACCCGCAGTTGGTACAGATACGCAGTATTTT. Translating it yields CAIRPAVGTDTQYF. The V gene is TRBV10-3, the J gene TRBJ2-3; D remains unclear. The CDR3 sequence is 14 residues long. Germline assignment: CDR1 ENHRY and CDR2 SYGVKD. V lost 6 bases to trimming and J lost 3 bases, with 13 bases between them.

The sample holds one count of this clone. The chain carries TRBV28 and TRBJ2-3; D perhaps matches TRBD2 (6 bases). V lost 6 bases and J 0 bases, leaving 10 bases between the germline ends. Germline-derived CDR1 and CDR2 are MDHEN and SYDVKM. This CDR3 spans 14 amino acids. The CDR3 nucleotides are TGTGCCAGCAGGAGCGGGCTTAGCACAGATACGCAGTATTTT. It yields the protein CASRSGLSTDTQYF.

The chain employs TRBV7-3 and TRBJ2-5; D might be TRBD2 (6 bases). The CDR3 consists of 15 residues. Trimming took off 5 bases at V and 5 bases at J, with 18 bases between the two ends. From germline, CDR1 is SGHTA and CDR2 FQGTGA. The CDR3 region is CASSPQSEGWETQYF. The CDR3 DNA reads as TGTGCCAGCAGCCCCCAATCGGAGGGCTGGGAGACCCAGTACTTC.

The chain carries TRBV7-3 and TRBJ1-3; the match to TRBD1 covers 9 bases. The CDR3 is 15 amino acids. The germline V gene encodes CDR1 SGHTA and CDR2 FQGTGA. The V gene end was trimmed by 6 bases and the J gene end by 4 bases; junction bases not matched to a gene: 7. CDR3 region: CASSQFTGGGNTIYF. CDR3 in DNA: TGTGCCAGCAGTCAATTTACAGGGGGCGGAAACACCATATATTTT.